This TCR beta chain was retrieved from a study of control samples from healthy donors and cancer patients. The CDR3 spans 14 residues. V was pared by 3 bases and J by 1 base, with 1 base of the junction left unmatched. Germline CDR1 LNHDA, CDR2 SQIVND (reference sequence). Only in-frame clones appear in the TCRdb table, and some are missing; sequencing was by immunoSEQ multiplex PCR. The repertoire has about 51,000 clones, approximately 90% of them found once; the top ten carry roughly 1.5%. The rearrangement uses TRBV19 and TRBJ1-1, with 8 bases fitting TRBD1. The sequencing sample was made of PBMCs. This receptor was taken from a man aged 35 to 55 with colorectal cancer. CDR3 loop: CASSIGQGNTEAFF. The CDR3 DNA reads as TGTGCCAGTAGTATTGGACAGGGGAACACTGAAGCTTTCTTT.